This entry features one T cell receptor beta chain sequence. Antigen unknown. Sequencing was performed with immunoSEQ multiplex PCR; in TCRdb, only in-frame clones are kept and a portion is missing. Here the sample spans roughly 42,000 clones, about 70% being singletons. This entry is derived from a study of cytotoxic CD8 clonotypes in ibrutinib-treated CLL. About the research overall: Patients attained 25 or so partial and 2 complete responses; at median approximately 70 months, around 14 remained remitted while approximately twelve progressed. Samples showed on average about 250,000 productive templates and roughly 90,000 productive rearrangements. Notes on the study in general: Clonality (at baseline) was higher than in age-matched healthy donors and tracked circulating CD8+ T-cell counts. Whereas clonality rose at ibrutinib response, it declined toward baseline at progression.

V was pared by 4 bases and J by 6 bases, with 7 bases of the junction left unmatched. Germline CDR1 and CDR2: SGDLS and YYNGEE. The CDR3 spans 14 residues. The V gene is TRBV9, the J gene TRBJ2-3; 8 bases align to TRBD1. This receptor was identified in a human donor with chronic lymphocytic leukemia. Specimen: PBMCs, collected at disease progression, from a patient treated with ibrutinib. Here the CDR3 reads CASSPQGARDTQYF. CDR3 nucleotide sequence: TGTGCCAGCAGCCCCCAGGGGGCTCGTGATACGCAGTATTTT.